This TCR beta chain is drawn from a study of shared clonotypes between healthy human individuals. Only a few counts were recorded for this clone. Data came from immunoSEQ multiplex PCR; TCRdb stores just in-frame clones and leaves some out. The sample lists under 2.5 million clones, around 93% seen once, with 0.3% to 0.4% in the top ten. Per the germline V gene, CDR1 is MNHEY and CDR2 is SVGAGI. V was clipped by 5 bases and J by 2 bases, with 7 bases between them. This CDR3 spans 13 amino acids. The sequence was collected from a man younger than 30 in good health. Some clones in this sample may be carry-over from other donors' samples. This chain links TRBV6-5 with TRBJ1-3, with D possibly TRBD1 on 6 matching bases. The sequenced material came from naive CD4+ T cells from PBMCs. The subset is: CD45RA+ positively selected. The CDR3 nucleotides are TGTGCCAGCAGTCGACAGGCTGGAAACACCATATATTTT. Translated: CASSRQAGNTIYF.